The source of this T cell receptor (beta chain) is a study of neurological immune-mediated disorders. TCRdb re-analysed the 5' RACE reads in MiXCR, keeping a single row per CDR3 protein. The sample carries about 55,000 distinct CDR3 sequences, about 4.2% recorded once. CDR1 is ENHRY, CDR2 SYGVKD, per germline. This CDR3 is 13 amino acids long. Trimming stripped 6 bases from V and 0 bases from J, with 8 bases between. The starting material, 2 million PBMCs stored at -80 C, gave rise to the unsorted libraries. The V call is TRBV10-3, the J call TRBJ1-2; no definite D call. Sample: PBMCs. The clonotype comes from a man in his fifties with multiple sclerosis. CDR3 loop: CAISQPTNYGYTF. In DNA, the CDR3 is TGTGCCATCAGCCAACCTACTAACTATGGCTACACCTTC.